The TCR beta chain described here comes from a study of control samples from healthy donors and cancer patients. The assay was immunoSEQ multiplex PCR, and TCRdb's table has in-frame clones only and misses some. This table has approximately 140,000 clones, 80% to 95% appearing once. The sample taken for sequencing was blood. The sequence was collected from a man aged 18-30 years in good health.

This CDR3 reads CASSRGLQDEQYF. As DNA, the CDR3 is TGTGCCAGCAGCAGGGGGCTGCAGGACGAGCAGTACTTC. V usage is TRBV5-8 and J usage is TRBJ2-7, with 7 bases aligning to TRBD1. J lost 5 bases, V lost 4 bases, and 6 bases had no gene match. The CDR3 is 13 amino acids. Germline-derived CDR1 and CDR2 are SGHTS and YDEGEE. The full variable domain, its missing parts supplied by reference TRBV5-8 and TRBJ2-7, is EAGVTQSPTHLIKTRGQQATLRCSPISGHTSVYWYQQALGLGLQFLLWYDEGEERNRGNFPPRFSGRQFPNYSSELNVNALELEDSALYLCASSRGLQDEQYFGPGTRLTVT.